Listed below are T cell receptor beta chains from one sample, sequenced in a study of blood T cell repertoires in COVID-19. Profiled with immunoSEQ multiplex PCR; TCRdb holds only in-frame clones, not every one. The sample has approximately 300,000 clones, about 89% seen once; the top ten hold 4.6%. The sequencing sample was made of peripheral blood. These receptors all come from a man aged 40-49 years with acute or convalescent COVID-19. Each CDR3 is given with its conserved first and last residue. A D gene is named only where the DNA matches it firmly.

TRBJ2-1 | TRBV3-1/TRBV3-2 | TRBD1 | CASSQDAGTGNEQFF | TGTGCCAGCAGCCAGGACGCCGGGACAGGGAATGAGCAGTTCTTC
TRBJ2-3 | TRBV18 | NA | CASSERQASTDTQYF | TGTGCCAGCTCCGAAAGACAGGCTAGCACAGATACGCAGTATTTT
TRBJ1-2 | TRBV3-1/TRBV3-2 | TRBD1 | CASSPRDRDGGYTF | TGTGCCAGCAGCCCCCGGGACAGGGACGGTGGCTACACCTTC
TRBJ2-3 | TRBV6-5 | NA | CASSYTTGRRDTQYF | TGTGCCAGCAGTTATACTACAGGTCGGCGGGATACGCAGTATTTT
TRBJ2-1 | TRBV6-5 | TRBD2 | CASSYRAGGQDEQFF | TGTGCCAGCAGTTACAGAGCGGGGGGGCAAGATGAGCAGTTCTTC
TRBJ1-4 | TRBV24-1 | TRBD1 | CATSDGTATNEKLFF | TGTGCCACCAGTGATGGGACAGCAACTAATGAAAAACTGTTTTTT
TRBJ2-1 | TRBV5-6 | NA | CASSFLHRSYNEQFF | TGTGCCAGCAGCTTTTTACACCGCTCCTACAATGAGCAGTTCTTC
TRBJ2-7 | TRBV5-5 | NA | CASSPLGGNYEQYF | TGTGCCAGCAGCCCCCTTGGGGGCAACTACGAGCAGTACTTC
TRBJ2-3 | TRBV6-5 | TRBD2 | CASSFLTSGRADTQYF | TGTGCCAGCAGTTTCCTGACTAGCGGGCGTGCAGATACGCAGTATTTT
TRBJ1-1 | TRBV18 | NA | CASSFTTGTDTEAFF | TGTGCCAGCTCATTTACGACAGGAACGGACACTGAAGCTTTCTTT
TRBJ1-1 | TRBV10-3 | NA | CAISEVLRGLNTEAFF | TGTGCCATCAGTGAGGTTCTCAGAGGGTTGAACACTGAAGCTTTCTTT
TRBJ1-5 | TRBV10-1 | NA | CASSEQGLPQHF | TGCGCCAGCAGTGAGCAGGGTCTGCCCCAGCATTTT
TRBJ1-1 | TRBV2 | NA | CASSQGRLRTEAFF | TGTGCCAGCAGCCAGGGCCGTCTGCGCACTGAAGCTTTCTTT
TRBJ2-7 | TRBV20-1 | TRBD1 | CSASPRTGGYEQYF | TGCAGTGCTAGTCCCCGGACAGGGGGCTACGAGCAGTACTTC
TRBJ1-2 | TRBV2 | NA | CASSGRGVGGYTF | TGTGCCAGCAGCGGAAGGGGCGTTGGGGGCTACACCTTC
TRBJ1-2 | TRBV3-1/TRBV3-2 | TRBD1 | CASSPRQGSYTF | TGTGCCAGCAGCCCTCGACAGGGAAGCTACACCTTC